One and the same sample provided the 13 T cell receptor beta chains below, sequenced in a study of T cells expressing NK-cell markers (dated by TCRdb to 2020 to 2021). Library construction relied on 5' RACE. Sequenced using an Illumina HiSeq 2000. TCRdb reprocessed the sequencing reads and holds a single record per CDR3 protein sequence, with no DNA. The table for this sample lists hundreds of thousands of distinct CDR3 sequences. Jointly, the top ten make up more than 3.5% of the sample. Sequencing input: blood T cells: a sorted CD56 or NKG2C T cell subset, CD4+ or CD8+ T cells, or bulk PBMC T cells (not recorded which). The receptors derive from a woman between 18 and 70 years old in good health.

The chain links TRBV12-3 or TRBV12-4 to TRBJ2-7; lacking DNA, the TRBD2 call made by TCRdb goes unchecked. CDR3 size: 15 residues. CDR3 amino acids: CASSLRAGMSYEQYF.

The chain combines TRBV29-1 with TRBJ2-7; TCRdb proposes TRBD1, but this gene call is untestable without DNA. This CDR3 spans 16 amino acids. Germline V gene sequence: CDR1 SQVTM, CDR2 ANQGSEA. The CDR3 is CSAYGPAGTEFYEQYF.

The V call is TRBV12-3 or TRBV12-4, the J call TRBJ2-7; absent DNA, TCRdb's TRBD1 call cannot be checked. CDR3 length: 14 residues. The CDR3 loop is CASSFQGSTYEQYF.

The J gene is TRBJ1-4, the V gene TRBV20-1; TCRdb outputs TRBD1, but without DNA this stays unchecked. In germline, CDR1 is DFQATT, CDR2 SNEGSKA (reference sequence). This CDR3 comprises 17 residues. The CDR3 is CSARDDAWGRGGEKLFF.

The rearrangement links TRBV12-1 to TRBJ2-2; with no DNA, the TCRdb D assignment of TRBD1 cannot be verified. TRBV12-1 is described as a pseudogene. This CDR3 region has 18 residues. The CDR3 is CASSPLWAGTPNTGELFF.

The chain recombines TRBV4-2 with TRBJ2-7; the TRBD2 assignment by TCRdb is unverifiable without DNA. The CDR3 is made up of 13 amino acids. Germline V CDR1 and CDR2: LGHNA, YNFKEQ. CDR3 sequence reads: CASSQAGGRAQYF.

CDR3 region: CASSLPRARGTGELFF. V is TRBV7-2 and J is TRBJ2-2; absent DNA, TCRdb's TRBD1 call cannot be checked. There are 16 residues in the CDR3. Per the germline V gene, CDR1 is SGHTA and CDR2 is FQGNSA.

V and J are TRBV7-8 and TRBJ1-6; the TCRdb call, TRBD1, lacks DNA for checking. The CDR3 runs to 16 residues. Per the germline V gene, CDR1 is SGHVS and CDR2 is FQNEAQ. CDR3 residues: CASSFEGTATSSPLHF.

The genes are TRBV6-5 and TRBJ2-4; TCRdb's D gene call, TRBD1, goes unchecked for lack of DNA. The CDR3 consists of 12 residues. The germline CDR1 and CDR2 sequences are MNHEY and SVGAGI. This CDR3 is CATGEIQGFQYF.

The CDR3 is CASSPGTGEETQYF. The chain recombines TRBV18 with TRBJ2-5; TCRdb calls TRBD1, which cannot be checked without DNA. The germline V gene encodes CDR1 KGHSH and CDR2 LQKENI. This CDR3 comprises 14 residues.

The chain links TRBV5-1 to TRBJ1-2. The germline CDR1 and CDR2 sequences are SGHRS and YFSETQ. CDR3 length equals 11 residues. The CDR3 spells CASSLTSAASF.

The V call is TRBV7-2, the J call TRBJ2-3. The germline V gene has CDR1 SGHTA and CDR2 FQGNSA. This CDR3 has 12 amino acids. The CDR3 loop is CASSTYTDTQYF.

This chain uses TRBV18 with TRBJ2-2. The CDR3 is 14 amino acids. Per germline, CDR1 KGHSH and CDR2 LQKENI. CDR3 residues: CASSLDVNTGELFF.